These T cell receptor beta chains were read from a single sample in a study of CXCR3-negative and CXCR3-positive naive CD8 T cells. For each CDR3 protein, TCRdb gives one entry from its re-call of the 5' RACE reads, without DNA. The sample totals about 80,000 distinct CDR3 sequences; its top ten clones hold around 1.6%. The sequenced material came from naive CXCR3- CD8+ T cells from blood. These receptors came from a human donor in good health. Some clones in this sample may be carry-over from other donors' samples. Both conserved end residues are part of each CDR3.

V gene	J gene	CDR3 protein
TRBV7-9	TRBJ2-5	CASSDRRETQYF
TRBV21-1	TRBJ1-5	CASSKVTVFTSNQLQHF
TRBV5-1	TRBJ2-7	CASSAWTGTDHEQYF
TRBV11-2	TRBJ2-1	CASSPRADSHSYNEQFF
TRBV30	TRBJ1-1	CAWDSSGTEAFF
TRBV4-1	TRBJ1-1	CASSQTSTANTEAFF
TRBV27	TRBJ2-7	CTSNNGDREFGEQYF
TRBV29-1	TRBJ2-7	CSGGTGLEQYF
TRBV7-3	TRBJ2-1	CASSLGTSVSYNEQFF
TRBV18	TRBJ2-7	CASSPETRQGPYEQYF
TRBV10-3	TRBJ2-2	CAIRTGDTGELFF
TRBV28	TRBJ2-3	CASSLTAGGNTDTQYF
TRBV12-3/TRBV12-4	TRBJ2-2	CASSYSGFGGKWVGELFF
TRBV6-1	TRBJ2-2	CASRDRGLLRELFF
TRBV7-9	TRBJ2-7	CASSRFTSGRAVEQYF
TRBV7-9	TRBJ2-7	CASSQTRGQRSYEQYF
TRBV29-1	TRBJ1-2	CSVRWDYGYTF
TRBV28	TRBJ1-3	CATTREINAVSGNTIYF
TRBV20-1	TRBJ1-6	CSASGQDLRRMLHSPLHF
TRBV9	TRBJ2-2	CASSNRDFNTGELFF
TRBV5-1	TRBJ2-7	CASRSGQGVIYEQYF
TRBV6-2/TRBV6-3	TRBJ2-1	CASSYSRSGDPKYGVSYNEQFF
TRBV6-2/TRBV6-3	TRBJ2-5	CASIWTSGEETQYF
TRBV10-3	TRBJ1-2	CAISETGHPSGYTF
TRBV4-1	TRBJ1-2	CASSQERNLPPAVWNGYTF
TRBV11-1	TRBJ2-1	CASSRAGGLDNEQFF
TRBV29-1	TRBJ1-3	CSVEVGDGNTIYF
TRBV20-1	TRBJ1-5	CSARDRTRSNQPQHF
TRBV4-2	TRBJ2-7	CASSQGGLVNF
TRBV27	TRBJ2-2	CASSSPDSTGELFF
TRBV4-3	TRBJ1-2	CASSQDDTGYGYTF
TRBV29-1	TRBJ2-7	CSVEGVPGISEQYF
TRBV14	TRBJ2-2	CASSQVWGNTGELFF
TRBV28	TRBJ2-7	CASSDGQFSYEQYF
TRBV7-2	TRBJ2-7	CASSPPGQGLEQYF
TRBV7-9	TRBJ2-7	CASSGTGGTYYF
TRBV7-8	TRBJ2-7	CASSLLRDNPYEQYF
TRBV14	TRBJ2-1	CASSRGAYNEQFF
TRBV20-1	TRBJ2-1	CSAFGTRGYNEQFF
TRBV29-1	TRBJ2-7	CSVLLDPYEQYF